A single sample is the source of the 4 T cell receptor beta chains below, sequenced in a study of human T cells and chemical hapten exposure. Time point here: patch test 3, about 24 weeks after DPC sensitization. Treatment defined: therapeutic diphenylcyclopropenone sensitization with weekly scalp DPC. TCRdb reprocessed the RACE reads via MiXCR and lists one record per CDR3 protein. The sample lists more than 80,000 distinct CDR3 sequences; under 14% were seen once. The sample consisted of whole blood, taken in connection with sensitization to the hapten diphenylcyclopropenone (DPC). Receptor source: a woman in her forties or fifties with alopecia areata. Some clones in this sample may be carry-over from other donors' samples.

The chain couples TRBV7-2 to TRBJ2-7, with no clear D. Germline lookup yields CDR1 SGHTA and CDR2 FQGNSA. The CDR3 length is 14 residues. Trimming left V 1 base short and J 0 bases short, with 7 bases between. CDR3 in DNA: TGTGCCAGCAGCTTAGGACCTCCCTCCTACGAGCAGTACTTC. It translates to CASSLGPPSYEQYF.

Regarding this clonotype: A much larger clone differs by one base, so this may be a read error. This chain uses TRBV12-3 or TRBV12-4 with TRBJ2-7, with 14 bases matching TRBD2. This CDR3 region has 16 residues. V dropped 5 bases and J dropped 5; count of bases not matched to a gene: 8. CDR3 DNA: TGTGCCAGCAGTAGCGGGACTAGCGGGGGAACCAACGAGCAGTACTTC. The encoded protein is CASSSGTSGGTNEQYF.

This chain links TRBV2 with TRBJ2-7; a possible D gene is TRBD1 (5 bases). Trimming left V 3 bases short and J 4 bases short, with 13 bases between. Per germline, CDR1 SNHLY and CDR2 FYNNEI. The CDR3 runs 14 residues. CDR3 in DNA: TGTGCCAGCAGTGACCAGGGTTTCGGGTACGAGCAGTACTTC. This codes for CASSDQGFGYEQYF.

This sequence joins TRBV7-8 and TRBJ2-5; tentative D call: TRBD1 (6 bases). This CDR3 has 15 residues. Germline V gene lookup returns CDR1 SGHVS and CDR2 FQNEAQ. V was shortened by 5 bases and J by 1 base, with 14 bases between the two germline ends. CDR3 in DNA: TGTGCCAGCAGCCTAAGTACAGGGATCCAAGAGACCCAGTACTTC. Amino acid sequence: CASSLSTGIQETQYF.